This entry lists 13 T cell receptor beta chains sequenced from one sample in a study of cytomegalovirus exposure and HLA in healthy donors. PCR employed 60 Vbeta and 13 Jbeta primers. The protocol was immunoSEQ multiplex PCR, while the TCRdb copy is restricted to in-frame clones and leaves out a portion. This table has over 80,000 clones, 73% appearing once. Input material: PBMCs. These receptors all come from a man aged 40-49 years in good health and CMV-seronegative.

The gene calls are TRBV23-1 and TRBJ1-6, with TRBD1 identical over 9 bases. TRBV23-1 falls under the ORF class, with uncertain function. The V segment lost 0 bases and the J segment 6 bases; nucleotides outside the gene matches: 0. The CDR3 sequence is 15 residues long. CDR3 protein: CASSQSGQGNSPLHF. The CDR3 coding sequence is TGCGCCAGCAGTCAATCGGGACAGGGTAATTCACCCCTCCACTTT.

This clone was seen more than once but under ten times. This chain uses TRBV19 with TRBJ1-2; D uncertain. Germline CDR1 is LNHDA and CDR2 is SQIVND (reference sequence). This CDR3 is built from 12 residues. The V end lost 3 bases, the J end lost 8 bases, and 10 bases lay between the germline ends. The CDR3 DNA follows: TGTGCCAGTAGTATTTCCGGGTACGGCTACACCTTC. Translation: CASSISGYGYTF.

This chain joins TRBV7-2 and TRBJ2-7; the D gene is possibly TRBD1 (5 bases). The V gene's germline CDR1 is SGHTA and CDR2 FQGNSA. This CDR3 is 13 amino acids long. Trimming left V 5 bases short and J 1 base short, with 9 bases between. This chain's CDR3 is CASSTDRSYEQYF. For the CDR3, the DNA is TGTGCCAGCAGCACCGACAGATCCTACGAGCAGTACTTC.

J is TRBJ2-7 and V is TRBV7-6; 9 bases align to TRBD2. Per germline, CDR1 SGHVS and CDR2 FNYEAQ. The CDR3 sequence is 15 residues long. V shed 4 bases, J shed 2 bases, and the junction held 6 bases outside the gene matches. This chain's CDR3 is CASSYRLADTYEQYF. The CDR3 bases are TGTGCCAGCAGCTACCGACTAGCGGATACCTACGAGCAGTACTTC.

A few counts support this clone. The gene calls are TRBV9 and TRBJ1-6; 7 bases line up with TRBD1. CDR3 length: 16 amino acids. Germline V gene lookup returns CDR1 SGDLS and CDR2 YYNGEE. With 0 bases clipped from V and 7 bases from J, the junction kept 7 bases outside the gene matches. This CDR3 reads CASSVAPTGENSPLHF. The CDR3 DNA reads as TGTGCCAGCAGCGTAGCCCCTACAGGGGAAAATTCACCCCTCCACTTT.

This chain uses TRBV21-1 with TRBJ2-7; the table gives TRBD1 as D, unverified against the DNA. TRBV21-1 is designated a pseudogene. CDR3 length: 13 residues. The CDR3 is CASSKGATYEQYF. CDR3 nucleotides: TGTGCCAGCAGCAAAGGGGCTACTTACGAGCAGTACTTC.

This clone was found once. The J gene is TRBJ2-6, the V gene TRBV5-1; D is unresolved. Trimming removed 4 bases from V and 0 bases from J, with 17 bases in between. The CDR3 covers 18 residues. Germline V CDR1 and CDR2: SGHRS, YFSETQ. This chain's CDR3 is CASSLFPTYSSGANVLTF. The CDR3 nucleotides read TGCGCCAGCAGCCTCTTCCCAACATACAGCTCTGGGGCCAACGTCCTGACTTTC.

The V call is TRBV15, the J call TRBJ2-5, with a tentative D call TRBD1 (5 bases). The CDR3 consists of 13 residues. Trimming removed 0 bases at V and 5 bases at J, with 7 bases between. CDR1 and CDR2 from the germline V gene are LNHNV and YYDKDF (reference sequence). DNA for the CDR3: TGTGCCACCAGCAGAGATGGGGCGGAGACCCAGTACTTC. Encoded protein: CATSRDGAETQYF.

The rearrangement links TRBV5-6 to TRBJ1-6; 8 bases match TRBD1. This CDR3 is built from 15 residues. With 5 bases clipped from V and 10 bases from J, the junction kept 11 bases outside the gene matches. Per the germline V gene, CDR1 is SGHDT and CDR2 is YYEEEE. As DNA, the CDR3 is TGTGCCAGCAGGTACGGACAGGGCTTCAACTCACCCCTCCACTTT. As protein: CASRYGQGFNSPLHF.

This rearrangement joins TRBV27 to TRBJ2-5, with 9 bases lining up with TRBD1. This CDR3 is 14 amino acids long. V shed 7 bases, J shed 2 bases, and the junction held 5 bases outside the gene matches. Germline assignment: CDR1 MNHEY and CDR2 SMNVEV (reference sequence). The CDR3 coding sequence is TGTGCCAGCACCCGACAGGGGGGTCAAGAGACCCAGTACTTC. Its translation: CASTRQGGQETQYF.

The chain employs TRBV27 and TRBJ1-2; 11 bases line up with TRBD1. The CDR3 covers 14 residues. The germline CDR1 and CDR2 sequences are MNHEY and SMNVEV (reference sequence). Trimming at V came to 5 bases and at J to 6 bases, leaving 5 bases not matched to a gene. CDR3 in amino acids: CASSVRTGGDGYTF. The CDR3 coding sequence is TGTGCCAGCAGTGTTCGGACAGGGGGCGATGGCTACACCTTC.

The chain carries TRBV2 and TRBJ2-7; 8 bases are shared with TRBD2. Germline CDR1 is SNHLY and CDR2 is FYNNEI. The CDR3 is 15 amino acids. The trim removed 7 bases at V and 2 bases at J, leaving 10 bases unmatched. This chain's CDR3 is CASNPPGRAPYEQYF. DNA for the CDR3: TGTGCCAGCAATCCCCCCGGGAGGGCTCCCTACGAGCAGTACTTC.

The chain combines TRBV11-1 with TRBJ2-2; TRBD2 aligns across 7 bases. Germline-derived CDR1 and CDR2 are SGHAT and FQDESV (reference sequence). V trimming: 5 bases; J trimming: 6 bases; junction bases outside the gene matches: 6. This CDR3 spans 14 amino acids. CDR3 sequence: CASSRGGGSGELFF. The CDR3 DNA follows: TGTGCCAGCAGCCGAGGCGGGGGTTCCGGGGAGCTGTTTTTT.